The text below deals with one TCR beta chain. The specificity of this receptor is unknown. No much larger clonotype is one base removed from it; base qualities were not supplied. The immunoSEQ Assay, a bias-controlled multiplex PCR, was used to amplify TCRbeta CDR3 regions from genomic DNA. Per the original workflow: The number of nucleated cells in each sample was estimated by amplification of reference gene primers within the assay. To quantify the absolute abundance of each unique TCRbeta CDR3 rearrangement, sequence reads were collapsed and filtered. Productive Simpson clonality was computed per sample as the square root of Simpson's diversity index over productive rearrangements. The table comes from immuneACCESS by way of TCRdb, which keeps in-frame sequences with V and J called. Part of the clones is missing from these tables; in studies checked, under half for an unresolved V gene and the rest for unknown reasons. V, J and clone size were drawn from that table, and D and trimming were deduced from the DNA. This sample gives 240,000 or so clones in total; roughly 87% of them show up just once. The ten largest clonotypes hold approximately 7.6% of the sample.

This sample stems from a study of blood T cell repertoires in COVID-19 (dated by TCRdb to 2020 to 2022). Background for the entire study: Samples covering the acute and convalescent phases of COVID-19 were provided by collaborators in the United States, Italy and Spain. Subjects who had been exposed to COVID-19, were actively infected with it, or had recovered from it provided the deeply sampled blood TCRbeta repertoires that made up the dataset. The repertoires were released in a freely available public database meant as a resource for research on the immune response to SARS-CoV-2. Where available, HLA class I and class II types were taken from metadata supplied by the sample provider and were not determined by assay-based typing. The prospective study material was composed of cDNA or gDNA derived from T cells, B-cell-depleted T cells, or PBMCs. Samples were obtained from the ongoing ImmuneRACE study (first 160 participants) and from approximately 1,200 subjects provided by 6 global collaborators. A de-identified subject ID, COVID-19 status, age in years and sex were almost always included in the sample metadata.

CDR1 and CDR2 are read off the germline V gene as MNHEY and SVGAGI. Including the terminal cysteine and phenylalanine, the CDR3 comprises 15 residues. Only the CDR3 DNA is retained, 45 bases long and in frame from the first base. From V the trimming removes 2 bases and from J it removes 1 base, while the gene matches leave 5 bases of the junction unaccounted for. The study at large found these results: The quantity of clinical and demographic metadata differed by source and by participant and was supplied without curation.

Samples from volunteer blood donors who had recovered from COVID-19 were contributed by a second Seattle source. The collaborating institutions used their own protocols to collect whole blood in K2EDTA tubes. Collaborator samples were shipped for TCRbeta analysis as frozen whole blood, isolated PBMCs, or DNA extracted from either sample type. This sequence uses TRBV6-5 and TRBJ2-7; the junction holds 7 bases that match TRBD1. This TCR came from a man between 60 and 70 years old who had recovered from COVID-19. The sample comprised peripheral blood. The nucleotide sequence is TGTGCCAGCAGTTACGGTAGGGACAGATCCTACGAGCAGTACTTC. The resulting protein is CASSYGRDRSYEQYF.